Below, 32 T cell receptor beta chains from the same sample are listed, as sequenced in a study of regulatory T cells in long-lasting Graves disease. Sequencing libraries for TCR beta were prepared with iRepertoire HTBI primers and Arm-PCR of CDR3 regions. Each CDR3 protein is one row after TCRdb ran MiXCR on the multiplex PCR reads. The sample holds about 460,000 distinct CDR3 sequences; 20% to 25% are singletons and the top ten take around 12%. Time point in this sample: persistent/refractory GD, antithyroid drugs over 5 years with positive TRAb. Following extraction of RNA from PBMCs, that RNA was used to make the TCR library. Sample: peripheral blood mononuclear cells (PBMCs), taken when the disease was refractory, from a patient treated with antithyroid drugs. The receptor source for this set is a female donor with Graves disease.

The chain recombines TRBV28 with TRBJ1-1; unclear D gene. The CDR3 consists of 14 residues. Germline assignment: CDR1 MDHEN and CDR2 SYDVKM. With 7 bases removed from V and 5 bases from J, the gap between germline ends came to 17 bases. This CDR3 reads CASKRAGWWTEAFF. CDR3 nucleotide sequence: TGTGCCAGCAAACGGGCTGGCTGGTGGACTGAAGCTTTCTTT.

This clonotype was seen only once. This may come from a read error, since a much larger clone is one base off. The CDR3 sequence is CTSTSDRAERQPQHF. For the CDR3, the DNA is TGTACCAGCACCTCGGACAGGGCAGAGCGGCAGCCCCAGCATTTT. The V call is TRBV6-1, the J call TRBJ1-5; 8 bases are shared with TRBD1. The CDR3 covers 15 residues. Looked up from germline, CDR1 is MNHNS and CDR2 is SASEGT.

This clonotype has a count of ten or more. The rearrangement links TRBV11-1 to TRBJ1-1; possibly TRBD1 for D (5 bases). Trimming removed 4 bases at V and 10 bases at J, with 10 bases between. The CDR3 is made up of 11 amino acids. The germline gives CDR1 SGHAT, CDR2 FQDESV (reference sequence). The CDR3 DNA sequence: TGTGCCAGCAGCTCACGGGACCGAGCTTTCTTT. Translating gives CASSSRDRAFF.

In DNA, the CDR3 is TGTGCCAGCTCACCACCGGGAGGGTATTCACCCCTCCACTTT. Translation gives CASSPPGGYSPLHF. This rearrangement joins TRBV18 to TRBJ1-6; D is undetermined. The ends were cut back, 0 bases at V and 8 bases at J, with 8 bases in the middle. The germline CDR1 and CDR2 sequences are KGHSH and LQKENI. The CDR3 length is 14 residues.

This clonotype was seen at least ten times. The rearrangement links TRBV28 to TRBJ2-1; TRBD1 is a possible D gene (6 bases). The CDR3 is 14 residues long. Trimming pared 6 bases from V and 1 base from J, leaving 10 bases between. Germline-derived CDR1 and CDR2 are MDHEN and SYDVKM. This CDR3 reads CASRPQGSYNEQFF. CDR3 in DNA: TGTGCCAGCAGACCCCAGGGGTCCTACAATGAGCAGTTCTTC.

This clonotype was found a few times. The chain recombines TRBV9 with TRBJ2-7; maybe TRBD2 (5 bases). V was cut by 2 bases and J by 7 bases, with 16 bases left in between. The germline CDR1 and CDR2 sequences are SGDLS and YYNGEE. This CDR3 region has 14 residues. CDR3 residues: CASSVPDGTGEQYF. The CDR3 nucleotides read TGTGCCAGCAGCGTGCCTGACGGAACGGGAGAGCAGTACTTC.

The chain is built from TRBV28 and TRBJ2-3; 7 bases map to TRBD2. The CDR3 loop spans 16 amino acids. Losses at the gene ends were 1 base for V and 2 bases for J; bases not matched to a gene: 6. Germline V gives CDR1 MDHEN, CDR2 SYDVKM. The CDR3 reads CASSLYAAGDTDTQYF. CDR3 bases: TGTGCCAGCAGTTTATATGCCGCGGGGGACACAGATACGCAGTATTTT.

The table lists this clonotype with many counts. As DNA, the CDR3 is TGTGCCAGCAGCTTGGATGACTATGGCTACACCTTC. Translated, it gives CASSLDDYGYTF. The chain uses TRBV5-4 and TRBJ1-2; the D is unclear. The length of the CDR3 is 12 residues. The germline V and J ends were trimmed by 0 bases and 3 bases, with 3 bases remaining between them. The germline gives CDR1 SGHNT, CDR2 YYREEE (reference sequence).

This clonotype was observed a handful of times. This chain connects TRBV6-1 to TRBJ1-5; D is undetermined. The CDR3 runs to 16 residues. Trimming cost V 7 bases and J 0 bases, with 16 bases left between them. Germline values: CDR1 MNHNS, CDR2 SASEGT. The CDR3 spells CASTRLSGYSNQPQHF. CDR3 coding DNA: TGTGCCAGCACCCGACTCTCGGGTTATAGCAATCAGCCCCAGCATTTT.

This clonotype was counted many times. The chain employs TRBV11-2 and TRBJ2-7; D is perhaps TRBD2 (6 bases). CDR1 and CDR2 from the germline V gene are SGHAT and FQNNGV. The ends were cut back, 3 bases at V and 3 bases at J, with 12 bases in the middle. The CDR3 extends over 14 amino acids. CDR3 coding DNA: TGTGCCAGCAGCTTCACCGGGACTGACTACGAGCAGTACTTC. Protein: CASSFTGTDYEQYF.

This clonotype was counted between two and nine times. This sequence joins TRBV4-3 and TRBJ2-4, with D uncertain. Germline assignment: CDR1 LGHNA and CDR2 YSLEER. This CDR3 region has 16 residues. Trimming took off 2 bases at V and 0 bases at J, with 11 bases between the two ends. The CDR3: CASSQHKLLAKNIQYF. The DNA of the CDR3 is TGCGCCAGCAGCCAACACAAGTTACTAGCCAAAAACATTCAGTACTTC.

In this sample, this clonotype turned up a few times. The chain uses TRBV3-1 and TRBJ1-5; D unresolved. V was pared by 1 base and J by 9 bases, with 10 bases between. Germline V gene lookup returns CDR1 LGHDT and CDR2 YNNKEL (reference sequence). The CDR3 is 13 amino acids. CDR3 region: CASSQVPRGPQHF. In DNA, the CDR3 is TGTGCCAGCAGCCAAGTTCCTCGGGGGCCCCAGCATTTT.

The CDR3 spells CASSFKWAGELFF. The CDR3 nucleotides read TGTGCCAGCAGTTTCAAGTGGGCCGGGGAGCTGTTTTTT. The chain carries TRBV28 and TRBJ2-2, with D uncertain. CDR1 MDHEN and CDR2 SYDVKM come from the germline V gene. This CDR3 comprises 13 residues. The V and J ends lost 3 bases and 6 bases respectively, with 8 bases between them.

This clonotype has at least ten counts. V usage is TRBV2 and J usage is TRBJ2-2; 7 bases map to TRBD1. Germline CDR1 SNHLY, CDR2 FYNNEI. The CDR3 length is 16 residues. V trimming: 3 bases; J trimming: 4 bases; junction bases outside the gene matches: 8. DNA for the CDR3: TGTGCCAGCAGTGAGCAGGGGACAGATCTCACCGGGGAGCTGTTTTTT. Amino acid sequence: CASSEQGTDLTGELFF.

The sample holds a few counts of this clonotype. The V call is TRBV5-1, the J call TRBJ1-5; D is possibly TRBD1 (6 bases). The CDR3 is 16 residues long. The germline CDR1 and CDR2 sequences are SGHRS and YFSETQ. V lost 0 bases and J lost 2, with 12 bases in between. The CDR3 nucleotides read TGCGCCAGCAGCTTGGAAGGGGGAGGGGGCAATCAGCCCCAGCATTTT. This translates into CASSLEGGGGNQPQHF.

This clonotype was recorded at least ten times. The chain joins TRBV28 to TRBJ2-5; 10 bases fit TRBD2. Germline CDR1 and CDR2: MDHEN and SYDVKM. The ends lost 3 bases at V and 5 bases at J; junction bases unmatched: 9. There are 16 residues in the CDR3. CDR3 loop: CASSFFAAGGGETQYF. The CDR3 DNA sequence: TGTGCCAGCAGTTTTTTCGCAGCGGGAGGGGGGGAGACCCAGTACTTC.

The chain is built from TRBV28 and TRBJ1-3; D is ambiguous. The CDR3 is 11 residues long. V was cut by 6 bases and J by 4 bases, with 4 bases left in between. Germline V gene data show CDR1 as MDHEN and CDR2 as SYDVKM. The CDR3 sequence is CASRIGNTIYF. CDR3 coding DNA: TGTGCCAGCAGAATAGGAAACACCATATATTTT.

The V call is TRBV7-2, the J call TRBJ1-3; possible D gene TRBD1, 5 bases. Germline V gives CDR1 SGHTA, CDR2 FQGNSA. This CDR3 has 15 amino acids. The germline V and J ends were trimmed by 5 bases and 3 bases, with 14 bases remaining between them. The CDR3 DNA is TGTGCCAGCAGCCCCCGGGGGGGGATTGGAAACACCATATATTTT. Protein: CASSPRGGIGNTIYF.

This clonotype has a count of ten or more. This chain links TRBV6-2 or TRBV6-3 with TRBJ1-1; 7 nucleotides agree with TRBD1. This CDR3 is 13 amino acids long. The ends lost 2 bases at V and 6 bases at J; junction bases unmatched: 3. Germline V gene lookup returns CDR1 MNHEY and CDR2 SVGEGT. Here the CDR3 reads CASSYRQGPEAFF. CDR3 sequence (DNA): TGTGCCAGCAGTTACCGACAGGGTCCTGAAGCTTTCTTT.

This clonotype has at least ten counts. The gene calls are TRBV2 and TRBJ1-4; tentatively, D is TRBD1 (5 bases). V gave up 5 bases and J gave up 8 bases, with 15 bases separating them. In germline, CDR1 is SNHLY, CDR2 FYNNEI. This CDR3 is built from 14 residues. The CDR3, as DNA: TGTGCCAGCAGTTCCGGGACCCAAGGGGAAAAACTGTTTTTT. Its protein product is CASSSGTQGEKLFF.

The genes are TRBV3-1 and TRBJ2-7; TRBD1 matches at 9 bases. This CDR3 spans 14 amino acids. Germline assignment: CDR1 LGHDT and CDR2 YNNKEL (reference sequence). V was pared by 1 base and J by 5 bases, with 3 bases of the junction left unmatched. As DNA, the CDR3 is TGTGCCAGCAGCCAAGCGGACAGGGGCCACGAGCAGTACTTC. This encodes CASSQADRGHEQYF.

The chain has TRBV30 and TRBJ2-4, with unresolved D. The CDR3 loop spans 13 amino acids. The germline gives CDR1 GTSNPN, CDR2 SVGIG (reference sequence). Trimming shortened V by 5 bases and J by 9 bases, and 17 bases separated the two germline ends. CDR3 sequence (DNA): TGTGCCTGGGGTCTCGGTGGGTATGGCATTCAGTACTTC. It translates to CAWGLGGYGIQYF.

As DNA, the CDR3 is TGTGCCAGCTCTTATCGGGGATCCGACGGAAACACCATATATTTT. Its protein is CASSYRGSDGNTIYF. The V and J genes are TRBV5-4 and TRBJ1-3; unclear D gene. CDR3 size: 15 residues. Per germline, CDR1 SGHNT and CDR2 YYREEE (reference sequence). Deletions cut 7 bases from V and 4 bases from J, with 18 bases between.

This clonotype occurred many times. The chain employs TRBV3-1 and TRBJ1-2, with D maybe TRBD1 (5 bases). The germline V and J ends were trimmed by 2 bases and 8 bases, with 9 bases remaining between them. The CDR3 extends over 12 amino acids. Germline values: CDR1 LGHDT, CDR2 YNNKEL (reference sequence). The CDR3 loop is CASSQIQGGYTF. CDR3 bases: TGTGCCAGCAGCCAAATTCAGGGAGGCTACACCTTC.

This clonotype came up a few times. The rearrangement joins TRBV28 to TRBJ2-3, with TRBD1 matching 9 bases. Losses at the gene ends were 4 bases for V and 3 bases for J; bases not matched to a gene: 8. CDR3 size: 16 residues. Germline values: CDR1 MDHEN, CDR2 SYDVKM. CDR3 sequence reads: CASSSRWGQGTDTQYF. The CDR3 coding sequence is TGTGCCAGCAGTTCCCGGTGGGGACAGGGAACAGATACGCAGTATTTT.

In its sample, this clonotype was seen many times. The chain couples TRBV12-3 or TRBV12-4 to TRBJ2-7; D is perhaps TRBD2 (7 bases). Trimming removed 10 bases at V and 7 bases at J, with 32 bases between. The CDR3 runs 17 residues. The CDR3: CATRGPAGVLPGEEQYF. In DNA, the CDR3 is TGTGCCACCAGGGGTCCGGCGGGGGTTCTGCCCGGCGAAGAGCAGTACTTC.

In its sample, this clonotype was seen many times. The chain is built from TRBV6-1 and TRBJ1-2, with D possibly being TRBD1 (5 bases). Per germline, CDR1 MNHNS and CDR2 SASEGT. Trimming left V 3 bases short and J 7 bases short, with 18 bases between. There are 15 residues in the CDR3. The DNA of the CDR3 is TGTGCCAGCAGTGATTGGGGCAGGCCATATCTTGGCTACACCTTC. Protein product: CASSDWGRPYLGYTF.

This clonotype came up once. This chain uses TRBV6-2 or TRBV6-3 with TRBJ2-3; the D gene could be TRBD1 or TRBD2 (5 bases each). In germline, CDR1 is MNHEY, CDR2 SVGEGT. V shed 7 bases and J shed 2 bases, with 7 bases lying between them. The CDR3 length is 12 residues. As DNA, the CDR3 is TGTGCCAGCAAAGGGACCACAGATACGCAGTATTTT. The encoded protein is CASKGTTDTQYF.

In its sample, this clonotype was seen many times. The chain joins TRBV20-1 to TRBJ2-5; D is perhaps TRBD1 (6 bases). The CDR3 runs 13 residues. Germline V gives CDR1 DFQATT, CDR2 SNEGSKA (reference sequence). Deletions cut 6 bases from V and 0 bases from J, with 11 bases between. The CDR3 bases are TGCAGTGCCATAACAGGGTACCAAGAGACCCAGTACTTC. Its protein is CSAITGYQETQYF.

This clonotype was recorded many times. The chain uses TRBV7-2 and TRBJ2-2; tentative D call: TRBD1 (6 bases). The CDR3 totals 14 residues. Germline values: CDR1 SGHTA, CDR2 FQGNSA. Trimming cost V 1 base and J 5 bases, with 8 bases left between them. CDR3: CASSLGQETGELFF. CDR3 in DNA: TGTGCCAGCAGCTTAGGACAGGAGACCGGGGAGCTGTTTTTT.

This clonotype was counted ten times or more. The CDR3: CATLGWDGYGYTF. The CDR3, as DNA: TGTGCCACCCTAGGATGGGACGGCTATGGCTACACCTTC. This chain links TRBV19 with TRBJ1-2, with D possibly being TRBD1 (5 bases). V lost 10 bases, J lost 4 bases, and 16 bases lay in between. Per germline, CDR1 LNHDA and CDR2 SQIVND (reference sequence). The CDR3 spans 13 residues.

This clonotype was picked up a small number of times. The V and J genes are TRBV12-3 or TRBV12-4 and TRBJ1-1, with D unresolved. Trimming removed 5 bases from V and 6 bases from J, with 7 bases in between. The CDR3 has 11 amino acids. The CDR3, as DNA: TGTGCCAGCAGTCACACAGCTGAAGCTTTCTTT. Amino acids: CASSHTAEAFF.